This TCR beta chain was recovered during a study of blood T cell repertoires in COVID-19. Across the whole study: Specimens from acute and convalescent COVID-19 originated in the United States, Italy and Spain. Sample material is recorded as cDNA or gDNA derived from T cells, B-cell-depleted T cells, or PBMCs.

The CDR3 covers 17 residues. The ends were cut back, 6 bases at V and 8 bases at J, with 26 bases in the middle. Germline values: CDR1 MNHEY, CDR2 SMNVEV (reference sequence). As processed by the authors: Reference gene primers were amplified, and this amplification served to estimate nucleated cell counts. Sequenced by immunoSEQ multiplex PCR; TCRdb stores in-frame clones only, minus some. D and trimming were read from the DNA, whereas the V and J calls and clone size are those reported in that table. The sample consists of under 250,000 clones, 90% to 95% of them appearing once. The V gene is TRBV27, the J gene TRBJ2-1; D is possibly TRBD1 (6 bases). Sequenced input: peripheral blood. This receptor was taken from a man aged 30 to 39 with acute or convalescent COVID-19. CDR3 sequence (DNA): TGTGCCAGCAGGCTTTTATACCGGGACAAGGGAAACGATGAGCAGTTCTTC. Protein: CASRLLYRDKGNDEQFF.